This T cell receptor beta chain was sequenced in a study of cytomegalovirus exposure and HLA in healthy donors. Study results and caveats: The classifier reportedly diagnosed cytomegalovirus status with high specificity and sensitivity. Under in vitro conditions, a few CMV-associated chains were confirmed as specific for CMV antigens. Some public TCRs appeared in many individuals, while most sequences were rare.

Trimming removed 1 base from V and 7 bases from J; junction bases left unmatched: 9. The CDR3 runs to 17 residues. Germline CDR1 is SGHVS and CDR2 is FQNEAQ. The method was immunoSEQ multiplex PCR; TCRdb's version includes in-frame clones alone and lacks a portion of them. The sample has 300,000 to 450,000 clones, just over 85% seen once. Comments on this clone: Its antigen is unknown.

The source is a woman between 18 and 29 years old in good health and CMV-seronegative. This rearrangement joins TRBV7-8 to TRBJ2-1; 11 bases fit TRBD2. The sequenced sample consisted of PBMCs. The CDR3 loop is CASSLGGTSGSLNEQFF. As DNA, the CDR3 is TGTGCCAGCAGCTTAGGTGGAACTAGCGGGAGTCTTAATGAGCAGTTCTTC.